This T cell receptor (beta chain) was observed in a study of blood T cell repertoires in COVID-19. Whole-study context: PBMCs, B-cell-depleted T cells, or T cells provided the cDNA or gDNA that made up the material.

Seattle cases were enrolled at active infection and followed longitudinally. CDR1 is DFQATT and CDR2 is SNEGSKA in the germline V gene (reference sequence). This CDR3 has 11 amino acids. The V end lost 6 bases, the J end lost 1 base, and 7 bases lay between the germline ends. Using immunoSEQ multiplex PCR, the repertoire was profiled, and TCRdb retains in-frame clones only, with some absent. Among under 250,000 clones listed, 80% to 85% were seen once. The sequence was obtained from a woman aged 65 to 85 with COVID-19, enrolled during active disease. The sequenced material came from peripheral blood. This chain joins TRBV20-1 and TRBJ2-7, with no clear D. The CDR3 nucleotides read TGCAGTGCCCTTATGTCCTACGAGCAGTACTTC. Encoded protein: CSALMSYEQYF.